This is a list of T cell receptor beta chains from one sample in a study of post-analysis software for immune sequencing data. TCRdb re-derived calls from the PCR reads in MiXCR, one entry per CDR3 protein. The table lists around 710,000 distinct CDR3 sequences, 46% of them singletons. Specimen: blood. These receptors all come from a girl aged 10-17 years with multiple sclerosis. CDR3s include the opening cysteine and the closing phenylalanine or tryptophan. The D gene is left open where the match is weak. The size of a clone is reported for some rows only, either as once, few or many, or as a class for expanded clones.

>TRBV12-3/TRBV12-4|TRBJ1-2|few|-
CASSRTGTYGYTF
TGTGCCAGCAGCCGGACGGGGACCTATGGCTACACCTTC
>TRBV10-2|TRBJ2-4|-|-
CASSDSSLAKNIQYF
TGCGCCAGCAGTGATTCGAGCCTAGCCAAAAACATTCAGTACTTC
>TRBV7-9|TRBJ2-1|-|TRBD2
CASSTGTRIDEQFF
TGTGCCAGCAGCACAGGGACTAGGATAGATGAGCAGTTCTTC
>TRBV7-9|TRBJ2-3|-|TRBD2
CASSRTSVRSTDTQYF
TGTGCCAGCAGCCGAACTAGCGTGAGGAGCACAGATACGCAGTATTTT
>TRBV7-3|TRBJ2-7|-|TRBD1
CASNLRAAGTGTYEQYF
TGTGCCAGCAACTTAAGGGCAGCCGGGACAGGAACCTACGAGCAGTACTTC
>TRBV5-5|TRBJ1-6|-|-
CASSLERGALYNSPLHF
TGTGCCAGCAGCTTGGAAAGGGGGGCCCTCTATAATTCACCCCTCCACTTT
>TRBV4-3|TRBJ2-1|-|TRBD2
CASSQEGGTSGDEQFF
TGCGCTAGCAGCCAAGAAGGGGGGACTAGCGGGGATGAGCAGTTCTTC
>TRBV6-1|TRBJ2-7|few|-
CASIEGIPYEQYF
TGTGCCAGCATTGAGGGGATCCCCTACGAGCAGTACTTC
>TRBV5-1|TRBJ2-1|few|-
CASSLSQHEQFF
TGCGCCAGTAGCTTGTCCCAACATGAGCAGTTCTTC
>TRBV20-1|TRBJ2-7|-|-
CSARDRDNAMEQYF
TGCAGTGCTAGAGATAGGGACAATGCAATGGAGCAGTACTTC
>TRBV28|TRBJ1-5|few|TRBD1
CASSRGTAERPQHF
TGTGCCAGCAGCCGGGGGACAGCCGAGCGGCCCCAGCATTTT
>TRBV7-3|TRBJ2-1|many|-
CASSPYGESYNEQFF
TGTGCCAGCAGCCCCTACGGGGAATCCTACAATGAGCAGTTCTTC
>TRBV2|TRBJ2-1|once|TRBD2
CASSGRLAGGNEQFF
TGTGCCAGCAGTGGGCGGCTAGCGGGGGGGAATGAGCAGTTCTTC
>TRBV10-1|TRBJ2-7|-|-
CASSETGIKYEQYF
TGCGCCAGCAGTGAAACCGGGATCAAGTACGAGCAGTACTTC
>TRBV7-9|TRBJ1-1|-|TRBD1
CASSPGDRGWRNTEAFF
TGTGCCAGCAGCCCTGGGGACAGGGGGTGGAGGAACACTGAAGCTTTCTTT
>TRBV6-1|TRBJ2-1|few|TRBD2
CASSDVAGAIEQFF
TGTGCCAGCAGTGACGTAGCGGGAGCCATTGAGCAGTTCTTC
>TRBV25-1|TRBJ1-2|-|-
CASSGDLPYGYTF
TGTGCCAGCAGCGGGGACTTGCCCTATGGCTACACCTTC
>TRBV4-2|TRBJ2-3|-|TRBD2
CASSTRTSGSRTDTQYF
TGTGCCAGCAGCACACGGACTAGCGGGAGTCGCACAGATACGCAGTATTTT
>TRBV7-8|TRBJ2-1|-|TRBD2
CASSTPSEREGGNEQFF
TGTGCCAGCAGCACCCCATCAGAGCGGGAGGGGGGCAATGAGCAGTTCTTC
>TRBV27|TRBJ1-2|-|-
CACRAWGEDGYTF
TGTGCCTGCAGGGCGTGGGGAGAGGATGGCTACACCTTC
>TRBV3-1|TRBJ2-1|few|-
CASSPQGQGSYNEQFF
TGTGCCAGCAGCCCCCAGGGGCAGGGTTCCTACAATGAGCAGTTCTTC
>TRBV9|TRBJ2-1|few|TRBD2
CASSVGTSGRSYNEQFF
TGTGCCAGCAGCGTAGGGACTAGCGGGAGATCCTACAATGAGCAGTTCTTC
>TRBV27|TRBJ2-3|-|TRBD2
CASSPRGPGTSGRVTDTQYF
TGTGCCAGCAGTCCCCGCGGTCCCGGGACTAGCGGGAGGGTCACAGATACGCAGTATTTT
>TRBV29-1|TRBJ2-7|-|TRBD2
CSVEDWASGDYEQYF
TGCAGCGTTGAAGATTGGGCTAGCGGGGACTACGAGCAGTACTTC
>TRBV20-1|TRBJ2-6|-|-
CSARDSGNSGANVLTF
TGCAGTGCTAGAGATTCCGGTAACTCTGGGGCCAACGTCCTGACTTTC
>TRBV20-1|TRBJ2-6|-|-
CSATRSGANVLTF
TGCAGTGCTACCAGATCTGGGGCCAACGTCCTGACTTTC
>TRBV9|TRBJ2-1|few|TRBD2
CASSVGTSTEQFF
TGTGCCAGCAGCGTGGGGACTAGCACTGAGCAGTTCTTC
>TRBV20-1|TRBJ2-5|few|-
CSARDRLFQETQYF
TGCAGTGCTAGAGACAGGTTATTCCAAGAGACCCAGTACTTC
>TRBV10-3|TRBJ2-1|once|-
CAISERRLSGVAYNEQFF
TGTGCCATCAGTGAACGACGACTTTCGGGGGTGGCCTACAATGAGCAGTTCTTC
>TRBV11-3|TRBJ2-7|-|TRBD2
CASSPSRGSGVGEQYF
TGTGCCAGCAGCCCCTCTCGCGGGAGCGGCGTGGGGGAGCAGTACTTC
>TRBV10-3|TRBJ2-1|many|TRBD1
CATRDSSYNEQFF
TGTGCCACCCGGGACAGCTCCTACAATGAGCAGTTCTTC
>TRBV7-9|TRBJ2-3|-|-
CASSLLRGDTQYF
TGTGCCAGCAGCTTATTAAGGGGAGATACGCAGTATTTT
>TRBV20-1|TRBJ1-2|-|TRBD1
CSAREDRGRNYGYTF
TGCAGTGCTAGAGAAGACAGGGGCCGAAACTATGGCTACACCTTC
>TRBV29-1|TRBJ2-3|-|-
CSAEGGPGDTQYF
TGCAGCGCCGAGGGGGGGCCGGGAGATACGCAGTATTTT
>TRBV29-1|TRBJ2-7|once|TRBD1
CSVEDDRVGEQYF
TGCAGCGTTGAAGATGACAGGGTCGGCGAGCAGTACTTC
>TRBV20-1|TRBJ2-5|-|-
CSARLQSQETQYF
TGCAGTGCTAGGTTGCAGAGCCAAGAAACCCAGTACTTC
>TRBV20-1|TRBJ2-2|-|TRBD2
CSGRTSTNTGELFF
TGCAGTGGGAGGACTAGCACGAACACCGGGGAGCTGTTTTTT
>TRBV4-1|TRBJ2-4|-|-
CASSQDRRDIQYF
TGCGCCAGCAGCCAAGATCGTAGGGACATTCAGTACTTC
>TRBV2|TRBJ2-2|once|-
CASLRGTNTGELFF
TGTGCCAGCTTACGGGGGACGAACACCGGGGAGCTGTTTTTT
>TRBV6-6|TRBJ2-1|-|-
CASSLAPGAYNEQFF
TGTGCCAGCAGTCTAGCACCGGGCGCCTACAATGAGCAGTTCTTC
>TRBV4-1|TRBJ2-1|-|-
CASSLTSETSSYNEQFF
TGCGCCAGCAGCCTAACCTCTGAGACTAGCTCCTACAATGAGCAGTTCTTC
>TRBV6-5|TRBJ2-1|-|-
CASSHRAQGNEQFF
TGTGCCAGCAGTCACCGGGCACAGGGCAATGAGCAGTTCTTC
>TRBV4-2|TRBJ2-5|-|TRBD2
CASSQGVAGLGLYGQYF
TGTGCCAGCAGCCAAGGGGTAGCGGGACTGGGCCTCTACGGGCAGTACTTC
>TRBV29-1|TRBJ1-2|-|-
CSVFVQGPNYGYTF
TGCAGCGTTTTCGTCCAGGGTCCTAACTATGGCTACACCTTC
>TRBV18|TRBJ2-1|-|TRBD2
CASSPPTSGMGNEQFF
TGTGCCAGCTCACCACCGACTAGCGGGATGGGCAATGAGCAGTTCTTC
>TRBV7-9|TRBJ2-7|-|TRBD1
CASSLGQGAIYEQYF
TGCGCCAGCAGCTTAGGACAGGGGGCTATTTACGAGCAGTACTTC
>TRBV10-3|TRBJ2-3|-|-
CAISESGVTDTQYF
TGTGCCATCAGTGAGTCGGGGGTGACAGATACGCAGTATTTT
>TRBV5-6|TRBJ2-7|-|TRBD1
CASSGDRGQYEQYF
TGTGCCAGCAGCGGGGACAGGGGGCAATACGAGCAGTACTTC
>TRBV20-1|TRBJ2-7|-|-
CSASSFGLHEQYF
TGCAGTGCTAGTAGCTTCGGCCTCCACGAGCAGTACTTC
>TRBV20-1|TRBJ2-7|few|TRBD1
CSATSGTGFPEQYF
TGCAGTGCTACGTCCGGGACAGGATTTCCCGAGCAGTACTTC
>TRBV6-1|TRBJ1-4|-|TRBD1
CASSERGQGRPPNEKLFF
TGTGCCAGCAGTGAGCGGGGACAGGGGAGGCCTCCTAATGAAAAACTGTTTTTT
>TRBV3-1|TRBJ1-2|-|-
CASSQVSGWRDYGYTF
TGTGCCAGCAGCCAGGTCTCCGGCTGGCGGGACTATGGCTACACCTTC
>TRBV18|TRBJ2-7|few|TRBD1
CASGQGIPYEQYF
TGTGCCAGTGGACAGGGAATACCCTACGAGCAGTACTTC
>TRBV7-2|TRBJ2-3|-|TRBD2
CASSLGLAGGLSTDTQYF
TGTGCCAGCAGCTTAGGGCTAGCGGGAGGGCTGAGCACAGATACGCAGTATTTT